Listed below are T cell receptor beta chains from one sample, sequenced in a study of cytomegalovirus exposure and HLA in healthy donors. TCRdb keeps only in-frame clones here, not all; method: immunoSEQ multiplex PCR. In the table there are about 130,000 clones, approximately 80% of which are singletons. The sequencing input was PBMCs. The origin of the receptors is a man aged 30-40 years in good health and CMV-seropositive. The CDR3 runs from the conserved cysteine through the conserved F or W. The D gene is left open where the match is weak. Some rows mark clone size as missing; the rest say once, few, many or name a class of expanded clone.

CDR3aa | CDR3nt | j_gene | abundance | v_gene | d_gene
CASSQAGKATNEKLFF | TGCGCCAGCAGCCAAGCCGGGAAAGCAACTAATGAAAAACTGTTTTTT | TRBJ1-4 | NA | TRBV4-1 | NA
CASSQSSGQPQHF | TGTGCCAGCAGCCAGAGTTCCGGTCAGCCCCAGCATTTT | TRBJ1-5 | NA | TRBV14 | NA
CSARQGTEAFF | TGCAGTGCTAGACAGGGCACTGAAGCTTTCTTT | TRBJ1-1 | NA | TRBV20-1 | NA
CASGPGLAGARNYEQYF | TGTGCTAGTGGTCCCGGACTAGCGGGGGCGAGAAACTACGAGCAGTACTTC | TRBJ2-7 | NA | TRBV12-5 | TRBD2
CSVWTGRVGETQYF | TGCAGCGTTTGGACAGGGAGGGTAGGGGAGACCCAGTACTTC | TRBJ2-5 | NA | TRBV29-1 | NA
CASSLRQVAGGYTF | TGTGCCAGCAGTCTCAGACAAGTTGCAGGTGGCTACACCTTC | TRBJ1-2 | few | TRBV14 | NA
CASSYRETQYF | TGTGCCAGCAGTTATCGTGAGACCCAGTACTTC | TRBJ2-5 | NA | TRBV6-6 | NA
CASSRGITYNEQFF | TGTGCCAGCAGCAGGGGGATCACCTACAATGAGCAGTTCTTC | TRBJ2-1 | NA | TRBV6-1 | TRBD1
CAWRSGAGGPREQYF | TGTGCCTGGAGGAGCGGAGCGGGGGGGCCTCGGGAGCAGTACTTC | TRBJ2-7 | NA | TRBV30 | TRBD2
CASSLLTGSSTEAFF | TGTGCCAGCAGCTTACTTACAGGGTCCTCAACTGAAGCTTTCTTT | TRBJ1-1 | few | TRBV11-1 | NA
CASSLKRGPSMNTEAFF | TGCGCCAGCAGCTTGAAAAGGGGCCCCTCAATGAACACTGAAGCTTTCTTT | TRBJ1-1 | NA | TRBV5-1 | NA
CASSLAGGSTDTQYF | TGTGCCAGCAGCCTAGCGGGGGGGAGCACAGATACGCAGTATTTT | TRBJ2-3 | NA | TRBV4-2 | TRBD2
CSSSSTGALSTDTQYF | TGTTCCAGCAGCTCGACAGGGGCGCTAAGCACAGATACGCAGTATTTT | TRBJ2-3 | NA | TRBV7-9 | TRBD1
CASSDRANTGELFF | TGTGCCAGCAGTGACAGGGCGAACACCGGGGAGCTGTTTTTT | TRBJ2-2 | NA | TRBV6-5 | TRBD1
CASSQGRAGIVGGLFF | TGCGCCAGCAGCCAAGGAAGAGCAGGGATCGTTGGGGGGCTGTTTTTT | TRBJ1-4 | NA | TRBV4-1 | NA
CASSLLAGQETQYF | TGTGCCAGCAGTTTACTAGCGGGGCAAGAGACCCAGTACTTC | TRBJ2-5 | NA | TRBV27 | TRBD2
CATSRGTGVSETQYF | TGTGCCACCAGCAGAGGGACGGGAGTGAGTGAGACCCAGTACTTC | TRBJ2-5 | NA | TRBV15 | NA
CAIRTGGVANYGYTF | TGTGCCATCAGGACAGGGGGCGTAGCTAACTATGGCTACACCTTC | TRBJ1-2 | NA | TRBV10-3 | TRBD1
CASSESGGGPREQYF | TGCGCCAGCAGTGAGTCCGGGGGAGGTCCTAGGGAGCAGTACTTC | TRBJ2-7 | NA | TRBV10-1 | NA
CATSKLVGSGELFF | TGTGCCACCAGCAAACTAGTCGGTAGCGGGGAGCTGTTTTTT | TRBJ2-2 | once | TRBV15 | NA
CASSLLTDLQSPLHF | TGTGCCAGCAGTTTATTGACAGATCTTCAGTCACCCCTCCACTTT | TRBJ1-6 | NA | TRBV27 | NA
CAGSMLGLDTEAFF | TGTGCCGGCTCTATGCTGGGGCTCGACACTGAAGCTTTCTTT | TRBJ1-1 | NA | TRBV6-1 | NA
CASSSTGVGEQYF | TGTGCCAGCAGCTCAACAGGGGTGGGGGAGCAGTACTTC | TRBJ2-7 | NA | TRBV28 | TRBD1
CASSGDREAKNIQYF | TGCGCCAGCAGCGGGGACAGGGAGGCCAAAAACATTCAGTACTTC | TRBJ2-4 | NA | TRBV4-1 | TRBD1
CASTRDSFTDTQYF | TGTGCCAGTACACGGGACAGCTTCACAGATACGCAGTATTTT | TRBJ2-3 | NA | TRBV2 | TRBD1
CASSTLAGVTGELFF | TGTGCCAGTAGTACCCTAGCGGGGGTCACCGGGGAGCTGTTTTTT | TRBJ2-2 | NA | TRBV19 | TRBD2
CSVNNRDRNYGYTF | TGCAGCGTCAACAACAGGGACCGTAACTATGGCTACACCTTC | TRBJ1-2 | NA | TRBV29-1 | NA
CASRFLQGNEQYF | TGTGCCAGCAGATTTCTACAGGGTAACGAGCAGTACTTC | TRBJ2-7 | NA | TRBV27 | NA
CASSLEGSGNQPQHF | TGTGCCAGCAGCTTGGAGGGCAGCGGGAATCAGCCCCAGCATTTT | TRBJ1-5 | NA | TRBV5-4 | NA
CASTPHSGRGHREQYF | TGTGCCAGCACCCCCCACTCTGGCAGGGGGCATCGCGAGCAGTACTTC | TRBJ2-7 | NA | TRBV19 | TRBD1
CASMKTRRETQYF | TGTGCCAGCATGAAGACTAGACGGGAGACCCAGTACTTC | TRBJ2-5 | NA | TRBV6-1 | NA
CASSLVADSGNTIYF | TGTGCCAGCAGCTTGGTTGCAGACTCTGGAAACACCATATATTTT | TRBJ1-3 | NA | TRBV5-5 | NA
CASSFQGMGGYTF | TGTGCCAGCAGCTTCCAGGGAATGGGCGGCTACACCTTC | TRBJ1-2 | NA | TRBV5-6 | NA
CASSIGQTEAFF | TGTGCCAGTAGTATAGGTCAGACTGAAGCTTTCTTT | TRBJ1-1 | once | TRBV19 | NA
CASSPGLNTGELFF | TGTGCCAGCAGCCCCGGACTGAACACCGGGGAGCTGTTTTTT | TRBJ2-2 | NA | TRBV7-2 | NA
CASRADSSYNSPLHF | TGTGCCAGCAGGGCCGACAGCTCCTATAATTCACCCCTCCACTTT | TRBJ1-6 | NA | TRBV6-4 | NA
CASNPSTGYEQYF | TGTGCCAGCAATCCTAGCACGGGGTACGAGCAGTACTTC | TRBJ2-7 | NA | TRBV27 | NA
CAISRLLAGGLSTDTQYF | TGTGCCATCAGCCGCTTACTAGCGGGGGGGCTTAGCACAGATACGCAGTATTTT | TRBJ2-3 | NA | TRBV10-3 | TRBD2
CSVDNRGTGELFF | TGCAGCGTAGACAACAGGGGAACCGGGGAGCTGTTTTTT | TRBJ2-2 | NA | TRBV29-1 | TRBD1
CASTTEQGYGYTF | TGTGCCAGCACCACTGAACAGGGCTATGGCTACACCTTC | TRBJ1-2 | NA | TRBV7-2 | NA
CASSFGDSRSYEQYF | TGTGCCAGCAGTTTTGGGGACAGCCGATCCTACGAGCAGTACTTC | TRBJ2-7 | NA | TRBV27 | TRBD1
CASSPHQASNQPQHF | TGTGCCAGCTCACCACACCAGGCTAGCAATCAGCCCCAGCATTTT | TRBJ1-5 | NA | TRBV18 | NA
CASSLKGAGLNQPQHF | TGTGCCAGCAGCTTAAAGGGGGCGGGCCTCAATCAGCCCCAGCATTTT | TRBJ1-5 | NA | TRBV7-3 | TRBD1
CASSLSLADEQFF | TGCGCCAGCAGCTTGAGTTTGGCGGATGAGCAGTTCTTC | TRBJ2-1 | NA | TRBV5-1 | NA
CASSRRANQPQHF | TGTGCCAGCAGTAGGAGAGCAAATCAGCCCCAGCATTTT | TRBJ1-5 | NA | TRBV7-6 | NA
CASSLMVAGPQETQYF | TGCGCCAGCAGCTTAATGGTAGCGGGGCCCCAAGAGACCCAGTACTTC | TRBJ2-5 | NA | TRBV5-1 | TRBD2
CASSVEGGVKETQYF | TGTGCCAGCAGCGTAGAGGGGGGGGTCAAGGAGACCCAGTACTTC | TRBJ2-5 | NA | TRBV9 | NA
CASSPGHTTGELFF | TGTGCCAGCAGCCCGGGACACACCACCGGGGAGCTGTTTTTT | TRBJ2-2 | NA | TRBV5-8 | NA